This TCR beta chain was documented in a study of blood T cell repertoires in COVID-19 (dated by TCRdb to between 2020 and 2021). Study-level background: Samples from collaborators originated in the United States, Italy and Spain and spanned both the acute and convalescent phases of COVID-19. The prospective study material was composed of cDNA or gDNA derived from T cells, B-cell-depleted T cells, or PBMCs. Subjects who had been exposed to COVID-19, were actively infected with it, or had recovered from it provided the deeply sampled blood TCRbeta repertoires that made up the dataset. Sample metadata almost always included a de-identified subject ID, COVID-19 status, age in years and sex. A freely available public database, intended as a resource for researchers studying the immune response to SARS-CoV-2, is where the repertoires were released. Where HLA class I and class II types were available, the types were taken from metadata supplied by the sample provider, not from assay-based typing. The samples were drawn from two sources: the first 160 participants of the ongoing ImmuneRACE study, and 1,254 subjects contributed by 6 global collaborators.

TCRbeta CDR3 regions were amplified from genomic DNA using the immunoSEQ Assay, a bias-controlled multiplex PCR. The study's own analysis went as follows. The number of nucleated cells in each sample was estimated by amplification of reference gene primers within the assay. Sequence reads were collapsed and filtered to measure the absolute abundance of every unique TCRbeta CDR3 rearrangement. For each sample, productive Simpson clonality was calculated by taking the square root of Simpson's diversity index across productive rearrangements. Not all clones reach the TCRdb copy of this immuneACCESS table, which keeps in-frame sequences only. Checked studies attribute under half of the gap to unresolved V genes and leave the rest unexplained. D and trimming come from the DNA, and the V and J calls and clone size come from that table. This sample comprises around 170,000 clones, just under 80% of them detected only once. The ten largest clones take up about 6.5% of the sample.

As for this clone: Its antigen remains unidentified. Within one base of it there is no much larger clone, and no base qualities were kept.

Whole blood was collected in K2EDTA tubes by collaborating institutions according to the institutions' own protocols. Collaborator samples were shipped for TCRbeta analysis as frozen whole blood, isolated PBMCs, or DNA extracted from either sample type. Summary of the overall study and its limitations: The amount of clinical and demographic metadata varied by source and participant and was provided uncurated.

The receptor comes from a man between 70 and 80 years old with active or convalescent COVID-19. Sequenced material: peripheral blood.

The nucleotide sequence is given as TGTGCCACCAGCCGCGACTCCCCGGGACAGGGGAACATTCAGTACTTC. This gives the protein CATSRDSPGQGNIQYF. The chain links TRBV15 with TRBJ2-4, with 10 central nucleotides matching TRBD1. The germline V gene (reference sequence) provides CDR1 LNHNV and CDR2 YYDKDF. From the cysteine up to the phenylalanine, the CDR3 has a length of 16 residues. Only CDR3 DNA remains: 48 bases, in frame from the first base. Compared with germline, V lacks 5 bases and J lacks 7 bases; bases without a gene match: 11.